One T cell receptor beta chain is described in this entry. Its antigen is still unknown. The data are from a study of cytomegalovirus exposure and HLA in healthy donors. General study results and limits: Specificity for CMV antigens was confirmed in vitro for a few of the CMV-associated chains. The study listed roughly 160 cytomegalovirus-associated TCR beta chains.

The PCR made use of 60 Vbeta and 13 Jbeta primers. TCRdb's table, derived via immunoSEQ multiplex PCR, lists solely in-frame clones and lacks some. The data contain around 210,000 clones, about 80% of them singletons. The clonotype comes from a young woman in good health and CMV-seronegative. Source material: PBMCs.

CDR3 DNA sequence: TGTGCCAGCAGTGATAGGGGTTTGCCGAATCAGCCCCAGCATTTT. Encoded protein: CASSDRGLPNQPQHF. The J gene is TRBJ1-5, the V gene TRBV2; D perhaps matches TRBD1 (5 bases). Germline CDR1 and CDR2: SNHLY and FYNNEI. This CDR3 has 15 amino acids. The germline V and J ends were trimmed by 3 bases and 4 bases, with 13 bases remaining between them.